This T cell receptor beta chain was sequenced during a study of T cells in Graves' hyperthyroidism and ophthalmopathy. TCR beta CDR3 regions were amplified from RNA. Carried out on the TCR CDR3, a first-round RT-PCR used the HTBI primer set. A single record per CDR3 protein comes from TCRdb applying MiXCR to the multiplex PCR reads. The repertoire includes 500,000 to 800,000 distinct CDR3 sequences, approximately 42% of them detected once, and about 7.2% sits in the top ten. The CDR3 runs to 15 residues. J was trimmed by 1 base and V by 4 bases; bases with no gene match: 9. Germline CDR1 and CDR2: DFQATT and SNEGSKA (reference sequence). This clonotype was recorded once.

The sample was peripheral blood or thyroid tissue (not recorded which). This chain uses TRBV20-1 with TRBJ1-1; 7 bases are shared with TRBD1. The sequence came from an adult man with Graves' disease, either hyperthyroidism or ophthalmopathy (not recorded which). As DNA, the CDR3 is TGCAGTGCTACTTACAGGGGAAGGGCGAACACTGAAGCTTTCTTT. Encoded protein: CSATYRGRANTEAFF.